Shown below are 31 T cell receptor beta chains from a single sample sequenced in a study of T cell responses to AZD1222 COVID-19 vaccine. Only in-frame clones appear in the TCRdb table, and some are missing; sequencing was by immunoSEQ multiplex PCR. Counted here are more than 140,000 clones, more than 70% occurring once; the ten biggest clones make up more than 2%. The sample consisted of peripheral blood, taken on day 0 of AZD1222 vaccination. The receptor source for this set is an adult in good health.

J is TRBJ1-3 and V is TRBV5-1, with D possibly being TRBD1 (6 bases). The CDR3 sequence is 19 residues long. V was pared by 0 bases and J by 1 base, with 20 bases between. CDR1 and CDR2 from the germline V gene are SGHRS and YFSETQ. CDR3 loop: CASSLERRSTTGSGNTIYF. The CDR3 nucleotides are TGCGCCAGCAGCTTGGAGCGGCGCAGCACAACAGGGTCTGGAAACACCATATATTTT.

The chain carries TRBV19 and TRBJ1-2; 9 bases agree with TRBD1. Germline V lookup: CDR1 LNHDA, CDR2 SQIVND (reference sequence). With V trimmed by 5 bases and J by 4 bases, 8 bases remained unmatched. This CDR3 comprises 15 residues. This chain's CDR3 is CASSGTGGAGYGYTF. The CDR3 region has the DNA TGTGCCAGTAGTGGAACAGGGGGCGCTGGCTATGGCTACACCTTC.

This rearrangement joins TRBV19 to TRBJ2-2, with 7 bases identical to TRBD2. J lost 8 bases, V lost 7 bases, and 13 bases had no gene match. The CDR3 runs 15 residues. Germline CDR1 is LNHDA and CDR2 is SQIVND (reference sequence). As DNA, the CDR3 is TGTGCCAGTACCGCCCTAGCGGCACAAAGGGGGGAGCTGTTTTTT. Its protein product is CASTALAAQRGELFF.

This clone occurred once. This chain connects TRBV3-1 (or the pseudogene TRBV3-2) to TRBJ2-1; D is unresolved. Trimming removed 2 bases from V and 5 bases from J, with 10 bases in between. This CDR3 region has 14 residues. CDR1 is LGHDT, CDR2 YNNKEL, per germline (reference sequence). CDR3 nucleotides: TGTGCCAGCAGCCAAATCGGTGGGAACAATGAGCAGTTCTTC. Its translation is CASSQIGGNNEQFF.

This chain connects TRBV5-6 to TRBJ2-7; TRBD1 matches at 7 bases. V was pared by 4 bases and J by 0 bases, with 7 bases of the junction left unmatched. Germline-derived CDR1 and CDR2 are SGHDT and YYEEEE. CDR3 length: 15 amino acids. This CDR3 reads CASSQQGKSSYEQYF. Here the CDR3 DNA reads TGTGCCAGCAGCCAACAGGGGAAGAGCTCCTACGAGCAGTACTTC.

CDR3 in amino acids: CAWSQSSYNEQFF. The CDR3 bases are TGTGCCTGGTCACAGAGCTCCTACAATGAGCAGTTCTTC. The chain joins TRBV30 to TRBJ2-1; D not resolved. Germline V gene data show CDR1 as GTSNPN and CDR2 as SVGIG (reference sequence). The CDR3 consists of 13 residues. The V end was cut by 5 bases, the J end by 0 bases, with 8 bases between.

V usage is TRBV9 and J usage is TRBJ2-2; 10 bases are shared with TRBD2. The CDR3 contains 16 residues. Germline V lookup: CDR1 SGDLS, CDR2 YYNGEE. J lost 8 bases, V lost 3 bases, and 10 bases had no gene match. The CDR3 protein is CASSASGRAGTGELFF. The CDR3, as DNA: TGTGCCAGCAGCGCCAGCGGGAGGGCGGGGACAGGGGAGCTGTTTTTT. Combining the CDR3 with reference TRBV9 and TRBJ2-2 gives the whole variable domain DSGVTQTPKHLITATGQRVTLRCSPRSGDLSVYWYQQSLDQGLQFLIQYYNGEERAKGNILERFSAQQFPDLHSELNLSSLELGDSALYFCASSASGRAGTGELFFGEGSRLTVL.

The CDR3 spells CASSYSGDSSYNEQFF. DNA of the CDR3: TGTGCCAGCAGTTACTCCGGGGACAGCTCCTACAATGAGCAGTTCTTC. The chain is built from TRBV6-5 and TRBJ2-1; 7 bases agree with TRBD1. The germline gives CDR1 MNHEY, CDR2 SVGAGI. Trimming took 0 bases from V and 0 from J; bases not matched to a gene: 2. The CDR3 length is 16 residues.

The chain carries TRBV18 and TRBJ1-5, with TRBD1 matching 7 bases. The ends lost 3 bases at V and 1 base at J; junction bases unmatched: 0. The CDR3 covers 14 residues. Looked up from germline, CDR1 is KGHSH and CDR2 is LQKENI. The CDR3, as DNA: TGTGCCAGCTCACCGGGACAGAGCAATCAGCCCCAGCATTTT. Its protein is CASSPGQSNQPQHF.

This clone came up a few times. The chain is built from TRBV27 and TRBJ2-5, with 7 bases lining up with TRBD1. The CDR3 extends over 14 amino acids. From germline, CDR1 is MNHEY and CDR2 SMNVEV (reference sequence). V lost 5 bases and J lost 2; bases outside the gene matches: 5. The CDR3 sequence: CASSPWDRQETQYF. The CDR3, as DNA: TGTGCCAGCAGTCCCTGGGACAGACAAGAGACCCAGTACTTC.

In DNA, the CDR3 is TGTGCCAGCAGCGTGTACGGGACAGGGTCCTCTGGGGCCAACGTCCTGACTTTC. Translated: CASSVYGTGSSGANVLTF. The rearrangement links TRBV5-6 to TRBJ2-6; 9 bases match TRBD1. V dropped 4 bases and J dropped 0; count of bases not matched to a gene: 8. This CDR3 has 18 residues. From germline, CDR1 is SGHDT and CDR2 YYEEEE. Supplemented by reference TRBV5-6 and TRBJ2-6, the full variable domain reads DAGVTQSPTHLIKTRGQQVTLRCSPKSGHDTVSWYQQALGQGPQFIFQYYEEEERQRGNFPDRFSGHQFPNYSSELNVNALLLGDSALYLCASSVYGTGSSGANVLTFGAGSRLTVL.

The CDR3 here is CASSSGQNTEAFF. The CDR3 nucleotides read TGCGCCAGCAGCTCGGGCCAGAACACTGAAGCTTTCTTT. The rearrangement uses TRBV5-1 and TRBJ1-1; the D is unclear. Trimming took 3 bases from V and 1 from J, leaving 7 bases between them. There are 13 residues in the CDR3. Germline V CDR1 and CDR2: SGHRS, YFSETQ.

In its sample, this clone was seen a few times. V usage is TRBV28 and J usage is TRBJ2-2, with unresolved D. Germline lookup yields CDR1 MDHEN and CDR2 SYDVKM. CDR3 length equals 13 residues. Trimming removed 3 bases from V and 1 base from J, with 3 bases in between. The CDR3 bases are TGTGCCAGCAGTTTGAGGAACACCGGGGAGCTGTTTTTT. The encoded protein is CASSLRNTGELFF. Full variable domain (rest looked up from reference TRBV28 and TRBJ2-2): DVKVTQSSRYLVKRTGEKVFLECVQDMDHENMFWYRQDPGLGLRLIYFSYDVKMKEKGDIPEGYSVSREKKERFSLILESASTNQTSMYLCASSLRNTGELFFGEGSRLTVL.

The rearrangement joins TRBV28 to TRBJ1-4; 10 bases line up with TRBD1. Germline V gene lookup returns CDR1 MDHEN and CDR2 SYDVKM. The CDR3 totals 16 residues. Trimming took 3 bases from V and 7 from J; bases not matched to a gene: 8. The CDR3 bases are TGTGCCAGCAGTTTCTCATTGGGACAGGGGAGTGAAAAACTGTTTTTT. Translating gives CASSFSLGQGSEKLFF. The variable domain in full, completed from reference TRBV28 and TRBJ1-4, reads DVKVTQSSRYLVKRTGEKVFLECVQDMDHENMFWYRQDPGLGLRLIYFSYDVKMKEKGDIPEGYSVSREKKERFSLILESASTNQTSMYLCASSFSLGQGSEKLFFGSGTQLSVL.

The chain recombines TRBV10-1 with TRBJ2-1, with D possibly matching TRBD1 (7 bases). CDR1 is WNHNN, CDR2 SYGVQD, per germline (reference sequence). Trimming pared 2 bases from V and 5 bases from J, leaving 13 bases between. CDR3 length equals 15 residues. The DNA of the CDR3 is TGCGCCAGCAGTGAGCGGGGGACAGTCGACAATGAGCAGTTCTTC. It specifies CASSERGTVDNEQFF.

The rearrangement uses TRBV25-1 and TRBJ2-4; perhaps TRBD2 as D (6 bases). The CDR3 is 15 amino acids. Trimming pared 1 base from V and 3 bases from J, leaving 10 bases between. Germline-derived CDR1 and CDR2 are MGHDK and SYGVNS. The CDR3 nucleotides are TGTGCCAGCAGTGAATCCGGGAGTCACAAAAACATTCAGTACTTC. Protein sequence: CASSESGSHKNIQYF.

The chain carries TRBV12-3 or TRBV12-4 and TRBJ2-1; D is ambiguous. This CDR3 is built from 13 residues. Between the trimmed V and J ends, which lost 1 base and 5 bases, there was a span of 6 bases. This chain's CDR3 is CASSLVVNNEQFF. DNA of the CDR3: TGTGCCAGCAGTTTAGTAGTTAACAATGAGCAGTTCTTC.

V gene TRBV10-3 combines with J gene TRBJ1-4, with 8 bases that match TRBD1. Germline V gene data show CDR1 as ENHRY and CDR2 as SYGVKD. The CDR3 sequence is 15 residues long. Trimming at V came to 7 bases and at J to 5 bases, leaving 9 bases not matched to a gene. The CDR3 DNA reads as TGTGCCATCAAGGCAGGGGGCAGTAGCAATGAAAAACTGTTTTTT. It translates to CAIKAGGSSNEKLFF.

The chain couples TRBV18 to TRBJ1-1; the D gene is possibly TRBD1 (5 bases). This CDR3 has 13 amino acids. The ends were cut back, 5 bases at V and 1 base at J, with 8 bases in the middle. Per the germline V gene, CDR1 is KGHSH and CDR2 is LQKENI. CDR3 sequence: CASSFGQNTEAFF. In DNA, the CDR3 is TGTGCCAGCTCATTCGGACAGAACACTGAAGCTTTCTTT. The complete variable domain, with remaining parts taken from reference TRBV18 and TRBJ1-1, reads NAGVMQNPRHLVRRRGQEARLRCSPMKGHSHVYWYRQLPEEGLKFMVYLQKENIIDESGMPKERFSAEFPKEGPSILRIQQVVRGDSAAYFCASSFGQNTEAFFGQGTRLTVV.

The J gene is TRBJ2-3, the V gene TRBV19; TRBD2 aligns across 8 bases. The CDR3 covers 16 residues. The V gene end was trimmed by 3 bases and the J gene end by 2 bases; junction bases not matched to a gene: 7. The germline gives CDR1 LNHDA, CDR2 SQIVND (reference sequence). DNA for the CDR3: TGTGCCAGTAGTATTAATAGCGGGATTAACACAGATACGCAGTATTTT. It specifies CASSINSGINTDTQYF.

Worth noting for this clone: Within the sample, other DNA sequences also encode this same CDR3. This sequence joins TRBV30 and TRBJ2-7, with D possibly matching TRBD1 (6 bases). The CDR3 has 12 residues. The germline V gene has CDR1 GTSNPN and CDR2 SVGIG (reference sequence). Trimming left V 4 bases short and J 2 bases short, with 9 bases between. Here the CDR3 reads CAWKQGTYEQYF. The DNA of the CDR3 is TGTGCCTGGAAACAGGGAACCTACGAGCAGTACTTC.

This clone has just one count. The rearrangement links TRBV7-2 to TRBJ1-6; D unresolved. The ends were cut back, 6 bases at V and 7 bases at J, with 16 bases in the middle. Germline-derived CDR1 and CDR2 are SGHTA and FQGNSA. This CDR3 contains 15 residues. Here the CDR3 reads CASSDQMGGNSPLHF. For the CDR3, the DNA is TGTGCCAGCAGTGACCAGATGGGAGGGAATTCACCCCTCCACTTT. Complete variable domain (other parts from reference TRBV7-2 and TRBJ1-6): GAGVSQSPSNKVTEKGKDVELRCDPISGHTALYWYRQSLGQGLEFLIYFQGNSAPDKSGLPSDRFSAERTGGSVSTLTIQRTQQEDSAVYLCASSDQMGGNSPLHFGNGTRLTVT.

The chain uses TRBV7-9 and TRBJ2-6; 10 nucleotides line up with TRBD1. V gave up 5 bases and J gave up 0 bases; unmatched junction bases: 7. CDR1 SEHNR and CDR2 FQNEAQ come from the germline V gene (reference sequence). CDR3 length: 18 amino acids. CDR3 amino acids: CASSDRDRGYSGANVLTF. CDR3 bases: TGTGCCAGCAGCGACCGGGACAGGGGCTACTCTGGGGCCAACGTCCTGACTTTC.

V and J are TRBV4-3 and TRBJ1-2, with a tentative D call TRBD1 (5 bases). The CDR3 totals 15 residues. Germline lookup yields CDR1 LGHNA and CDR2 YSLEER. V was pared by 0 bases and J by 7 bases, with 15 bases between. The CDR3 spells CASSQDFGGVVGYTF. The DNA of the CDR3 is TGCGCCAGCAGCCAAGATTTTGGGGGGGTGGTTGGCTACACCTTC.

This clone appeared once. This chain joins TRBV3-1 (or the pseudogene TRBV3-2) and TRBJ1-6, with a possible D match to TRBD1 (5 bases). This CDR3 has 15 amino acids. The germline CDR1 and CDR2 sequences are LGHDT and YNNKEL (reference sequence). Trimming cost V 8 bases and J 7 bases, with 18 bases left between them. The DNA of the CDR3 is TGTGCCAGCGCGGCGCGGCCAGGGACGAATTCACCCCTCCACTTT. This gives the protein CASAARPGTNSPLHF.

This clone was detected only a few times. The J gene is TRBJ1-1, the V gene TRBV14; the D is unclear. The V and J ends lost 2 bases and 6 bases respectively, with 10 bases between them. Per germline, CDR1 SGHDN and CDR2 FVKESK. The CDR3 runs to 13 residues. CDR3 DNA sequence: TGTGCCAGCAGCCAAATGAGCGGCGCTGAAGCTTTCTTT. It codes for CASSQMSGAEAFF.

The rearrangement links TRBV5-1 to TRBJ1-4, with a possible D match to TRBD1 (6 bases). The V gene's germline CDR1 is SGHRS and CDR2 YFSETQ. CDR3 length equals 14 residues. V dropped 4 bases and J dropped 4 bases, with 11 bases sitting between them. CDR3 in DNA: TGCGCCAGCAGCGTGGACAGAGTTAATGAAAAACTGTTTTTT. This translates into CASSVDRVNEKLFF.

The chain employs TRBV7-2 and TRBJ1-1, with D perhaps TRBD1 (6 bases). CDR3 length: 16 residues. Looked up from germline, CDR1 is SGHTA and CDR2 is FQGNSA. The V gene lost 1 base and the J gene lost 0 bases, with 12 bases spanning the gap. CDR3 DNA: TGTGCCAGCAGCTTAGTAGGGGGGGCTATGAACACTGAAGCTTTCTTT. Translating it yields CASSLVGGAMNTEAFF.

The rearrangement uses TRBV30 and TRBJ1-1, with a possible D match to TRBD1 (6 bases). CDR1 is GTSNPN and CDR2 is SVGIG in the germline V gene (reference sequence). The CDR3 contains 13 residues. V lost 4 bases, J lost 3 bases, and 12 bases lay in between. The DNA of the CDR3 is TGTGCCTGGAAGTCATACAGGGACACTGAAGCTTTCTTT. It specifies CAWKSYRDTEAFF.

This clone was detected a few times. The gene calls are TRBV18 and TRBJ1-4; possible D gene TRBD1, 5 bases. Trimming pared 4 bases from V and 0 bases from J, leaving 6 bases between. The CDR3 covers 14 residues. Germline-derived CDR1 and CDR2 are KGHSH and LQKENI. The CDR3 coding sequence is TGTGCCAGCTCACTGGACACAACTAATGAAAAACTGTTTTTT. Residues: CASSLDTTNEKLFF.

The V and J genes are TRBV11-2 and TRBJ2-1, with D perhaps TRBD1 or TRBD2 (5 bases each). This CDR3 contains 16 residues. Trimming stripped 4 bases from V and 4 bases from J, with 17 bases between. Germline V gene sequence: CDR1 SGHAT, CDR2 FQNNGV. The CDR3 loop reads CASSSSAPGAYNEQFF. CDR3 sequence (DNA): TGTGCCAGCAGCTCTTCGGCTCCCGGGGCTTACAATGAGCAGTTCTTC.